The 18 T cell receptor beta chains given below trace back to one sample, sequenced in a study of blood T cell repertoires in COVID-19. The assay was immunoSEQ multiplex PCR, and TCRdb's table has in-frame clones only and misses some. The repertoire holds a few hundred thousand clones, with roughly 79% as singletons. Sequenced material: PBMCs or T cells enriched from blood (not recorded which). The origin of the receptors is a man aged 40-55 years who had recovered from COVID-19.

V and J are TRBV18 and TRBJ1-1, with TRBD1 matching 10 bases. This CDR3 spans 14 amino acids. CDR1 is KGHSH and CDR2 is LQKENI in the germline V gene. Trimming removed 7 bases from V and 2 bases from J; junction bases left unmatched: 4. The CDR3 reads CASCGQGVNTEAFF. The CDR3 DNA sequence: TGTGCCAGCTGCGGACAGGGGGTAAACACTGAAGCTTTCTTT.

DNA of the CDR3: TGTGCCAGCAGCTTCGCGGAATACGGGGAGCTGTTTTTT. Residues: CASSFAEYGELFF. This chain links TRBV5-6 with TRBJ2-2; D remains ambiguous. Looked up from germline, CDR1 is SGHDT and CDR2 is YYEEEE. Trimming took 2 bases from V and 7 from J, leaving 9 bases between them. This CDR3 has 13 amino acids. Together with reference TRBV5-6 and TRBJ2-2, the CDR3 gives the full variable domain: DAGVTQSPTHLIKTRGQQVTLRCSPKSGHDTVSWYQQALGQGPQFIFQYYEEEERQRGNFPDRFSGHQFPNYSSELNVNALLLGDSALYLCASSFAEYGELFFGEGSRLTVL.

This clone was recorded a few times. The genes are TRBV15 and TRBJ1-2; TRBD1 is a possible D gene (5 bases). The V end was cut by 0 bases, the J end by 0 bases, with 8 bases between. The germline CDR1 and CDR2 sequences are LNHNV and YYDKDF (reference sequence). This CDR3 contains 15 residues. The CDR3 sequence is CATSRDRQSNYGYTF. The CDR3 DNA sequence: TGTGCCACCAGCAGAGATCGACAGTCTAACTATGGCTACACCTTC.

The J gene is TRBJ1-2, the V gene TRBV27; D is unclear. CDR1 and CDR2 (germline): MNHEY, SMNVEV (reference sequence). This CDR3 region has 14 residues. V lost 0 bases and J 4 bases, leaving 9 bases between the germline ends. The CDR3 sequence: CASSLSLSSYGYTF. In nucleotides, the CDR3 is TGTGCCAGCAGTTTATCGTTATCTAGCTATGGCTACACCTTC.

This clone was observed a few times. The DNA of the CDR3 is TGTGCCAGCAGCGGTGGACTAGCGGGTTACAATGAGCAGTTCTTC. This encodes CASSGGLAGYNEQFF. The chain has TRBV9 and TRBJ2-1, with TRBD2 matching over 11 bases. After removal of 3 bases from V and 4 bases from J, the junction contained 3 bases not matched to a gene. The CDR3 runs 15 residues. Germline V gene sequence: CDR1 SGDLS, CDR2 YYNGEE. Based on the CDR3 plus reference TRBV9 and TRBJ2-1, the full variable domain is DSGVTQTPKHLITATGQRVTLRCSPRSGDLSVYWYQQSLDQGLQFLIQYYNGEERAKGNILERFSAQQFPDLHSELNLSSLELGDSALYFCASSGGLAGYNEQFFGPGTRLTVL.

The rearrangement links TRBV30 to TRBJ1-5; the D gene is possibly TRBD1 (5 bases). Per the germline V gene, CDR1 is GTSNPN and CDR2 is SVGIG (reference sequence). The CDR3 consists of 13 residues. V dropped 5 bases and J dropped 4 bases, with 12 bases sitting between them. CDR3 DNA: TGTGCCTGGTCAGGGAGGATTAATCAGCCCCAGCATTTT. It codes for CAWSGRINQPQHF.

The rearrangement links TRBV28 to TRBJ2-2; a possible D gene is TRBD2 (6 bases). This CDR3 comprises 13 residues. Per germline, CDR1 MDHEN and CDR2 SYDVKM. Here the CDR3 reads CAITSPNTGELFF. The CDR3 DNA reads TGTGCGATTACTAGCCCGAACACCGGGGAGCTGTTTTTT.

This clone was counted a single time. The genes are TRBV7-9 and TRBJ2-1; 10 nucleotides match TRBD1. Losses at the gene ends were 5 bases for V and 8 bases for J; bases not matched to a gene: 15. The CDR3 has 17 residues. CDR1 SEHNR and CDR2 FQNEAQ come from the germline V gene (reference sequence). As DNA, the CDR3 is TGTGCCAGCAGCCCGCCCATCCGGGACAGGGGAGGCGATGAGCAGTTCTTC. Encoded protein: CASSPPIRDRGGDEQFF.

The V call is TRBV30, the J call TRBJ2-3, with 12 positions matching TRBD2. The CDR3 is 16 amino acids. From germline, CDR1 is GTSNPN and CDR2 SVGIG (reference sequence). V shed 3 bases and J 0 bases; nucleotides not matched to a gene: 4. CDR3: CAWRSTSGGSTDTQYF. The CDR3 DNA reads TGTGCCTGGAGGTCGACTAGCGGGGGTAGCACAGATACGCAGTATTTT.

This chain connects TRBV7-9 to TRBJ2-7; D may be TRBD1 (6 bases). Trimming stripped 5 bases from V and 0 bases from J, with 17 bases between. CDR3 length: 16 amino acids. Germline V gene data show CDR1 as SEHNR and CDR2 as FQNEAQ (reference sequence). The DNA of the CDR3 is TGTGCCAGCAGCCGTATTGGAACGGACAGCTCCTACGAGCAGTACTTC. Translating gives CASSRIGTDSSYEQYF.

Worth noting for this clone: This CDR3 is also generated by other DNA sequences in the sample. The V gene is TRBV30, the J gene TRBJ2-1; 11 bases fit TRBD2. Germline V gene sequence: CDR1 GTSNPN, CDR2 SVGIG (reference sequence). Losses at the gene ends were 3 bases for V and 5 bases for J; bases not matched to a gene: 3. The CDR3 is made up of 14 amino acids. CDR3 bases: TGTGCCTGGAGCCTAGCGGGGGGTAACAATGAGCAGTTCTTC. This encodes CAWSLAGGNNEQFF.

This clone was found once. This chain uses TRBV24-1 with TRBJ2-1; D uncertain. The ends were cut back, 4 bases at V and 9 bases at J, with 15 bases in the middle. The CDR3 is 14 residues long. Germline assignment: CDR1 KGHDR and CDR2 SFDVKD. In nucleotides, the CDR3 is TGTGCCACCAGTGAAAGCATACCCCCTAGTGAGCAGTTCTTC. Protein product: CATSESIPPSEQFF.

V usage is TRBV7-8 and J usage is TRBJ2-4; D is undetermined. Germline V gene lookup returns CDR1 SGHVS and CDR2 FQNEAQ. The CDR3 loop spans 16 amino acids. V was trimmed by 5 bases and J by 0 bases, leaving 14 bases between them. The CDR3 loop reads CASSLSTVLAKNIQYF. For the CDR3, the DNA is TGTGCCAGCAGCCTATCGACTGTCCTAGCCAAAAACATTCAGTACTTC.

This chain links TRBV9 with TRBJ2-7; tentatively, D is TRBD2 (5 bases). Germline V CDR1 and CDR2: SGDLS, YYNGEE. There are 14 residues in the CDR3. V was clipped by 1 base and J by 1 base, with 9 bases between them. The CDR3 loop reads CASSVMSGSYEQYF. CDR3 in DNA: TGTGCCAGCAGCGTAATGTCGGGGTCCTACGAGCAGTACTTC.

The chain combines TRBV4-1 with TRBJ1-5, with unresolved D. The CDR3 is made up of 14 amino acids. Germline CDR1 is MGHRA and CDR2 is YSYEKL. Trimming left V 1 base short and J 11 bases short, with 15 bases between. CDR3 loop: CASSQVTSGAAQHF. The CDR3 DNA reads as TGCGCCAGCAGCCAAGTGACCAGCGGCGCGGCCCAGCATTTT.

The rearrangement uses TRBV11-2 and TRBJ2-7; D is unresolved. CDR3 length: 12 amino acids. From germline, CDR1 is SGHAT and CDR2 FQNNGV. Trimming cost V 3 bases and J 5 bases, with 8 bases left between them. The CDR3 sequence: CASSFMSHEQYF. CDR3 DNA: TGTGCCAGCAGCTTTATGAGCCACGAGCAGTACTTC.

The chain combines TRBV11-1 with TRBJ1-5; 7 positions match TRBD1. The J segment lost 7 bases and the V segment lost 1 base, leaving 4 bases of the junction unmatched. CDR1 is SGHAT, CDR2 FQDESV, per germline (reference sequence). The CDR3 totals 14 residues. The CDR3 nucleotides are TGTGCCAGCAGCTTAGGACAGGGAGACCAGCCCCAGCATTTT. This codes for CASSLGQGDQPQHF.

The chain employs TRBV4-3 and TRBJ2-3; D is ambiguous. The CDR3 contains 15 residues. CDR1 and CDR2 from the germline V gene are LGHNA and YSLEER. The V gene lost 1 base and the J gene lost 4 bases, with 12 bases spanning the gap. DNA for the CDR3: TGCGCCAGCAGCCAAGGACCGCCGACTTCAGATACGCAGTATTTT. Protein product: CASSQGPPTSDTQYF.